The clone carrying this TCR beta chain has more than one count but fewer than ten. The antigen remains undetermined. The trim removed 1 base at V and 10 bases at J, leaving 10 bases unmatched. CDR1 and CDR2 (germline): SGHAT, FQNNGV. CDR3 size: 16 residues. This entry comes from a study of response to subunit inactivated influenza vaccine. MiXCR, applied by TCRdb to the RT-PCR reads, yields one record per CDR3 protein. The table has 150,000 or so distinct CDR3 sequences, around a tenth seen once. Regarding the study as a whole: T cells newly recruited by each seasonal influenza vaccination are few, the authors suggested.

The TCR originated in a man in his fifties or sixties who received an inactivated influenza vaccine. The starting material was CD8+ T cells sorted from PBMCs, obtained around 25 months after vaccination. The chain uses TRBV11-2 and TRBJ2-1; TRBD2 aligns across 10 bases. CDR3 coding DNA: TGTGCCAGCAGCTTAGTATGGCTAGCGGGAGTTGAAGAGCAGTTCTTC. It is translated as CASSLVWLAGVEEQFF.